This entry lists 26 T cell receptor beta chains sequenced from one sample in a study of blood T cell repertoires in COVID-19. Libraries were prepared by immunoSEQ multiplex PCR; TCRdb keeps only in-frame clonotypes and omits some of them. Of approximately 98,000 clones detected, approximately 81% appear once; the ten largest clones hold 9.5% to 12%. Sequencing input: peripheral blood. All receptors come from a woman older than 75 with acute or convalescent COVID-19.

The chain employs TRBV28 and TRBJ2-7, with TRBD1 identical over 9 bases. The V segment lost 6 bases and the J segment 2 bases; nucleotides outside the gene matches: 5. The CDR3 spans 14 residues. Per germline, CDR1 MDHEN and CDR2 SYDVKM. CDR3: CASRRTGDPYEQYF. The CDR3 bases are TGTGCCAGCAGAAGGACAGGGGATCCCTACGAGCAGTACTTC.

This chain links TRBV9 with TRBJ1-5, with TRBD1 matching 7 bases. Trimming removed 10 bases from V and 6 bases from J; junction bases left unmatched: 13. Germline CDR1 SGDLS, CDR2 YYNGEE. CDR3 length: 14 amino acids. The CDR3 here is CAPKGQGDCQPQHF. The CDR3 bases are TGTGCCCCCAAGGGGCAGGGGGATTGTCAGCCCCAGCATTTT.

The V gene is TRBV30, the J gene TRBJ1-1; D uncertain. The ends were cut back, 2 bases at V and 11 bases at J, with 15 bases in the middle. Germline values: CDR1 GTSNPN, CDR2 SVGIG (reference sequence). The CDR3 runs to 12 residues. CDR3 DNA: TGTGCCTGGAGTTTTGCGGGCTCAGTGGCTTTCTTT. Protein product: CAWSFAGSVAFF.

DNA of the CDR3: TGCGCCAGCAGCTTGGGGCGGCAGGGGGTATACACAGATACGCAGTATTTT. Its protein product is CASSLGRQGVYTDTQYF. The gene calls are TRBV5-1 and TRBJ2-3, with 7 bases aligning to TRBD1. The CDR3 totals 17 residues. Germline V gene lookup returns CDR1 SGHRS and CDR2 YFSETQ. V was pared by 0 bases and J by 2 bases, with 9 bases of the junction left unmatched.

The chain uses TRBV30 and TRBJ2-7; TRBD1 matches 7 bases. Germline loops: CDR1 GTSNPN, CDR2 SVGIG (reference sequence). V lost 2 bases and J lost 1; bases outside the gene matches: 8. The CDR3 totals 15 residues. Written as DNA, the CDR3 is TGTGCCTGGAGTCTAACAGGGGCGGTATCCTACGAGCAGTACTTC. It translates to CAWSLTGAVSYEQYF.

V usage is TRBV6-5 and J usage is TRBJ1-5, with 7 bases identical to TRBD1. The germline gives CDR1 MNHEY, CDR2 SVGAGI. The V segment lost 6 bases and the J segment 4 bases; nucleotides outside the gene matches: 9. The CDR3 consists of 15 residues. CDR3 nucleotide sequence: TGTGCCAGCAGAGATCACAGGGGATGGAATCAGCCCCAGCATTTT. Its translation is CASRDHRGWNQPQHF.

The chain recombines TRBV4-3 with TRBJ2-1; 9 nucleotides match TRBD1. The CDR3 totals 15 residues. Germline V lookup: CDR1 LGHNA, CDR2 YSLEER. V was pared by 0 bases and J by 6 bases, with 3 bases of the junction left unmatched. The CDR3 spells CASSQEGTGFNEQFF. The CDR3 bases are TGCGCCAGCAGCCAAGAGGGGACAGGGTTCAATGAGCAGTTCTTC.

V is TRBV7-2 and J is TRBJ2-5; 8 bases are a match to TRBD1. The length of the CDR3 is 16 residues. J gave up 5 bases and V 0 bases, and 8 bases lay outside the gene matches. CDR1 is SGHTA, CDR2 FQGNSA, per germline. CDR3: CASSLAWQGARETQYF. As DNA, the CDR3 is TGTGCCAGCAGCTTAGCGTGGCAGGGGGCGAGGGAGACCCAGTACTTC.

The chain couples TRBV9 to TRBJ2-3, with 12 bases that match TRBD2. Per the germline V gene, CDR1 is SGDLS and CDR2 is YYNGEE. This CDR3 has 15 residues. Unmatched junction bases numbered 6, after V lost 4 bases and J lost 6 bases. The CDR3: CASSILAGGLDTQYF. In DNA, the CDR3 is TGTGCCAGCAGCATTCTAGCGGGGGGGCTCGATACGCAGTATTTT.

The chain uses TRBV18 and TRBJ1-1, with 7 bases aligning to TRBD1. CDR1 and CDR2 (germline): KGHSH, LQKENI. This CDR3 comprises 14 residues. J was trimmed by 11 bases and V by 2 bases; bases with no gene match: 11. The CDR3 region is CASSPGYEGAQAFF. Here the CDR3 DNA reads TGTGCCAGCTCACCAGGGTATGAGGGGGCGCAGGCTTTCTTT.

This clone has just a few counts. The V and J genes are TRBV6-5 and TRBJ1-2, with D possibly TRBD1 on 6 matching bases. The CDR3 contains 11 residues. Trimming pared 6 bases from V and 7 bases from J, leaving 9 bases between. The germline CDR1 and CDR2 sequences are MNHEY and SVGAGI. The CDR3 is CASRGAAGYTF. The CDR3 DNA reads as TGTGCCAGCAGGGGGGCGGCTGGCTACACCTTC.

This chain's CDR3 is CATSRTGGAGQPQHF. Here the CDR3 DNA reads TGTGCCACCAGCAGGACAGGGGGCGCGGGTCAGCCCCAGCATTTT. The chain recombines TRBV15 with TRBJ1-5, with 10 bases that match TRBD1. Germline values: CDR1 LNHNV, CDR2 YYDKDF (reference sequence). There are 15 residues in the CDR3. With 3 bases clipped from V and 6 bases from J, the junction kept 5 bases outside the gene matches.

The CDR3 sequence: CASSPGPTGYEKLFF. CDR3 DNA sequence: TGTGCCAGCAGCCCCGGCCCGACAGGGTATGAAAAACTGTTTTTT. This sequence joins TRBV9 and TRBJ1-4; TRBD1 matches 7 bases. Per the germline V gene, CDR1 is SGDLS and CDR2 is YYNGEE. V was pared by 4 bases and J by 6 bases, with 9 bases of the junction left unmatched. This CDR3 region has 15 residues.

The chain recombines TRBV6-1 with TRBJ1-1; D remains ambiguous. V lost 3 bases and J 10 bases, leaving 12 bases between the germline ends. Germline assignment: CDR1 MNHNS and CDR2 SASEGT. CDR3 size: 12 residues. The CDR3 DNA reads TGTGCCAGCAGTGAGAAGCGGGATAGAGCTTTCTTT. This encodes CASSEKRDRAFF.

The rearrangement uses TRBV5-8 and TRBJ1-1; 8 bases line up with TRBD1. Trimming cost V 0 bases and J 5 bases; bases outside gene matches: 9. The V gene's germline CDR1 is SGHTS and CDR2 YDEGEE. The CDR3 is made up of 16 amino acids. CDR3 bases: TGTGCCAGCAGCTTGGTCGGACCAGGGGGCGGGACTGAAGCTTTCTTT. As protein: CASSLVGPGGGTEAFF.

This clone was recorded only once. The chain recombines TRBV5-8 with TRBJ1-2; D uncertain. CDR3 length: 16 residues. Germline V CDR1 and CDR2: SGHTS, YDEGEE. Trimming removed 4 bases from V and 6 bases from J, with 22 bases in between. The CDR3 region has the DNA TGTGCCAGCAGCCGAGGACTTTTTAACAACCCCGATGGCTACACCTTC. Translation gives CASSRGLFNNPDGYTF. The full variable domain, its missing parts supplied by reference TRBV5-8 and TRBJ1-2, is EAGVTQSPTHLIKTRGQQATLRCSPISGHTSVYWYQQALGLGLQFLLWYDEGEERNRGNFPPRFSGRQFPNYSSELNVNALELEDSALYLCASSRGLFNNPDGYTFGSGTRLTVV.

This clone was seen just once. V is TRBV28 and J is TRBJ1-4, with 8 nucleotides matching TRBD1. The germline CDR1 and CDR2 sequences are MDHEN and SYDVKM. J was trimmed by 10 bases and V by 6 bases; bases with no gene match: 10. The CDR3 extends over 14 amino acids. The CDR3 bases are TGTGCCAGCAGGGCCGGGACAGGCTTTAGAAAACTGTTTTTT. Its protein is CASRAGTGFRKLFF.

The chain carries TRBV28 and TRBJ2-1; 8 nucleotides align to TRBD1. The CDR3 spans 13 residues. V was pared by 7 bases and J by 7 bases, with 6 bases of the junction left unmatched. Germline CDR1 and CDR2: MDHEN and SYDVKM. CDR3 nucleotide sequence: TGTGCCAGCACCCATCAGGGGGCGAATGAGCAGTTCTTC. Translated: CASTHQGANEQFF.

J is TRBJ1-3 and V is TRBV6-1, with D perhaps matching TRBD1 (5 bases). CDR3 length: 17 residues. The germline V gene has CDR1 MNHNS and CDR2 SASEGT. Trimming took off 3 bases at V and 0 bases at J, with 15 bases between the two ends. The CDR3 nucleotides read TGTGCCAGCAGTGAGCGGACACAATCTAGCTCTGGAAACACCATATATTTT. This encodes CASSERTQSSSGNTIYF.

The V call is TRBV28, the J call TRBJ1-3; 7 bases agree with TRBD1. Per germline, CDR1 MDHEN and CDR2 SYDVKM. The trim removed 3 bases at V and 0 bases at J, leaving 2 bases unmatched. The CDR3 runs 15 residues. The CDR3 DNA follows: TGTGCCAGCAGTTTCGAGGGGGCCTCTGGAAACACCATATATTTT. The encoded protein is CASSFEGASGNTIYF.

The chain uses TRBV2 and TRBJ2-5; D unclear. This CDR3 has 14 residues. Germline V gene sequence: CDR1 SNHLY, CDR2 FYNNEI. Trimming left V 7 bases short and J 4 bases short, with 16 bases between. CDR3 residues: CASKYSPLSETQYF. The CDR3, as DNA: TGTGCCAGCAAATATAGCCCTCTGTCAGAGACCCAGTACTTC.

V usage is TRBV28 and J usage is TRBJ2-7, with D possibly TRBD1 on 6 matching bases. Germline CDR1 is MDHEN and CDR2 is SYDVKM. V was trimmed by 0 bases and J by 4 bases, leaving 7 bases between them. The CDR3 length is 13 residues. The CDR3 sequence is CASSLWDSYEQYV. The CDR3 bases are TGTGCCAGCAGTTTATGGGACAGTTACGAGCAGTACGTC.

The rearrangement joins TRBV28 to TRBJ1-3; TRBD1 agrees at 8 bases. Germline lookup yields CDR1 MDHEN and CDR2 SYDVKM. The CDR3 covers 16 residues. V shed 7 bases and J 0 bases; nucleotides not matched to a gene: 8. CDR3 bases: TGTGCCAGCACAACAGGGGGGATTTTCTCTGGAAACACCATATATTTT. Its translation: CASTTGGIFSGNTIYF.

The chain has TRBV9 and TRBJ1-4; D remains unclear. V was cut by 3 bases and J by 8 bases, with 17 bases left in between. Germline CDR1 reads SGDLS; CDR2 reads YYNGEE. This CDR3 comprises 15 residues. In DNA form, the CDR3 reads TGTGCCAGCAGCGAACAAGGCGGGTTGGGGGAAAAACTGTTTTTT. Encoded protein: CASSEQGGLGEKLFF. Complete variable domain (other parts from reference TRBV9 and TRBJ1-4): DSGVTQTPKHLITATGQRVTLRCSPRSGDLSVYWYQQSLDQGLQFLIQYYNGEERAKGNILERFSAQQFPDLHSELNLSSLELGDSALYFCASSEQGGLGEKLFFGSGTQLSVL.

About this clone: At the DNA level, this CDR3 is encoded by other sequences in the same sample as well. The chain employs TRBV12-3 or TRBV12-4 and TRBJ1-1; D gene ambiguous. Trimming took 3 bases from V and 1 from J, leaving 6 bases between them. CDR3 length: 13 residues. CDR3 bases: TGTGCCAGCAGTTTGACTGGGAACACTGAAGCTTTCTTT. It is translated as CASSLTGNTEAFF.

The chain couples TRBV21-1 to TRBJ2-1; the DNA was not compared with TRBD2, the D call given in the table. TRBV21-1 is flagged as a pseudogene. The CDR3 runs to 18 residues. CDR3 nucleotide sequence: TGTGCCAGCAGCAAAATGGGGACTAGCGGGGGGGCTTACAATGAGCAGTTCTTC. The encoded protein is CASSKMGTSGGAYNEQFF.